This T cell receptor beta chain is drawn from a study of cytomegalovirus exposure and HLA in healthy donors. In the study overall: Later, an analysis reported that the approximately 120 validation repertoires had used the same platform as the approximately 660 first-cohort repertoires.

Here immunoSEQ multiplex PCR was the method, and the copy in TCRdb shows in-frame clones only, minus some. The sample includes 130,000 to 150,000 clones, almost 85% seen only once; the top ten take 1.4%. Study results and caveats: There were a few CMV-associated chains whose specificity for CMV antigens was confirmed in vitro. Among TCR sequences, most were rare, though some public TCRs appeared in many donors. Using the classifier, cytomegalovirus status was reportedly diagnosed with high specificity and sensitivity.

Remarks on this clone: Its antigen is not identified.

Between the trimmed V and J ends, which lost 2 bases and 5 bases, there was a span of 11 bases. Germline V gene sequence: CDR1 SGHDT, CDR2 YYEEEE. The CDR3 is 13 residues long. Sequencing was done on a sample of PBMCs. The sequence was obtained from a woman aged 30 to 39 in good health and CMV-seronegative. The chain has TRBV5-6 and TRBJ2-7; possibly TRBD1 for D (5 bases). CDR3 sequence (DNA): TGTGCCAGCAGCTTAAGGGGCTTGGACGAGCAGTACTTC. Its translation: CASSLRGLDEQYF.